This T cell receptor beta chain came from a study of read filtering for tumor transcriptome and immune sequencing. Regarding the study as a whole: IR-seq captured clonotypes deeper and more reliably than RNA-seq.

This library used approximately 370 ng RNA and molecular barcoded adaptors spanning alpha/delta and beta/gamma chains. TCRdb reprocessed the reads via MiXCR and lists one record per CDR3 protein. The sample holds tens of thousands of distinct CDR3 sequences; around a fifth are singletons and the top ten take roughly 17%. There are many counts of this clonotype. Its antigen is not identified. V shed 3 bases and J shed 2 bases, with 12 bases lying between them. The length of the CDR3 is 14 residues. CDR1 and CDR2 (germline): DFQATT, SNEGSKA (reference sequence). J is TRBJ2-3 and V is TRBV20-1; D gene uncertain. Sequenced sample: a population of CD138-negative cells sorted from bone marrow. The receptor's source is a donor at least 40 years old with multiple myeloma. CDR3 bases: TGCAGTGCTAGGAGGTCGGAAATCACAGATACGCAGTATTTT. This codes for CSARRSEITDTQYF.